One sample yielded the 12 T cell receptor beta chains listed below, sequenced in a study of beta chain features in type 1 diabetes. The study's findings and limits: People with Type 1 diabetes carried modestly yet significantly shorter TCRB CDR3s in all four CD4+ subsets.

No antigens are known for them. Isolated RNA was reverse transcribed in full, so expressed TCRB transcripts were sequenced. Profiled with immunoSEQ multiplex PCR; TCRdb holds only in-frame clones, not every one. The sample holds some 350,000 clones, roughly a tenth seen once. The sample comprised central memory CD4+ T cells from blood. These receptors were collected from a man younger than 45 with type 1 diabetes.

The chain couples TRBV27 to TRBJ1-5, with D perhaps matching TRBD1 (5 bases). V lost 6 bases and J lost 0, with 9 bases in between. The CDR3 length is 14 residues. CDR1 MNHEY and CDR2 SMNVEV come from the germline V gene (reference sequence). The DNA for the CDR3 is TGTGCCAGCAGACAGGATTATAGCAATCAGCCCCAGCATTTT. Protein sequence: CASRQDYSNQPQHF.

This clone occurred many times. V usage is TRBV28 and J usage is TRBJ1-5; 7 bases line up with TRBD1. The CDR3 covers 15 residues. Germline values: CDR1 MDHEN, CDR2 SYDVKM. With 5 bases clipped from V and 7 bases from J, the junction kept 11 bases outside the gene matches. Here the CDR3 reads CASSIYDRARQPQHF. The DNA for the CDR3 is TGTGCCAGCAGTATCTACGACAGGGCGAGGCAGCCCCAGCATTTT.

This clone has a count of ten or more. V and J are TRBV23-1 and TRBJ2-6; 7 nucleotides align to TRBD2. Being an ORF, TRBV23-1 has a function that is uncertain. V gave up 2 bases and J gave up 1 base; unmatched junction bases: 23. The CDR3 length is 23 residues. CDR3 amino acids: CASSQHGVRGEGRHYSGANVLTF. The CDR3 nucleotides are TGCGCCAGCAGTCAACACGGGGTACGGGGGGAAGGCCGCCATTATTCTGGGGCCAACGTCCTGACTTTC.

This clone was counted only a few times. This chain links TRBV4-1 with TRBJ1-2; 7 bases fit TRBD1. The CDR3 length is 14 residues. V shed 7 bases, J shed 4 bases, and the junction held 9 bases outside the gene matches. CDR1 is MGHRA and CDR2 is YSYEKL in the germline V gene. The chain's CDR3 is CASNQGGEGYGYTF. CDR3 in DNA: TGCGCCAGCAACCAGGGGGGAGAGGGCTATGGCTACACCTTC.

Only a few counts were recorded for this clone. The genes are TRBV2 and TRBJ2-1; 9 nucleotides line up with TRBD2. From germline, CDR1 is SNHLY and CDR2 FYNNEI. J lost 1 base, V lost 9 bases, and 1 base had no gene match. The CDR3 is made up of 13 amino acids. The CDR3 nucleotides read TGTGCCAGTGCGGGGGGGTCCTACAATGAGCAGTTCTTC. It codes for CASAGGSYNEQFF.

This clone was detected a few times. This CDR3 reads CASSLVGTSAGDTQYF. For the CDR3, the DNA is TGTGCCAGCAGCTTAGTTGGGACTAGCGCCGGGGATACGCAGTATTTT. This chain joins TRBV7-2 and TRBJ2-3; TRBD2 matches 10 bases. V lost 1 base and J lost 6; bases outside the gene matches: 7. The CDR3 runs 16 residues. Germline V gene data show CDR1 as SGHTA and CDR2 as FQGNSA.

This clone was seen only a few times. The rearrangement joins TRBV2 to TRBJ2-3; 12 bases are shared with TRBD2. Germline CDR1 SNHLY, CDR2 FYNNEI. The CDR3 is 17 amino acids. After removal of 1 base from V and 5 bases from J, the junction contained 7 bases not matched to a gene. The CDR3 reads CASSEGASGRALDTQYF. CDR3 nucleotide sequence: TGTGCCAGCAGTGAAGGCGCTAGCGGGAGGGCCCTAGATACGCAGTATTTT.

The V and J genes are TRBV28 and TRBJ2-3; no clear D. In germline, CDR1 is MDHEN, CDR2 SYDVKM. With 7 bases removed from V and 4 bases from J, the gap between germline ends came to 12 bases. The CDR3 extends over 13 amino acids. The CDR3 coding sequence is TGTGCCAGCACCGGCCTGGCGGCAGATACGCAGTATTTT. This codes for CASTGLAADTQYF.

This clone was seen a few times. The chain joins TRBV5-1 to TRBJ1-2; D perhaps matches TRBD1 (6 bases). With 4 bases removed from V and 4 bases from J, the gap between germline ends came to 17 bases. This CDR3 has 15 residues. Germline-derived CDR1 and CDR2 are SGHRS and YFSETQ. CDR3 coding DNA: TGCGCCAGCAGCCCGACCCAAGGGGGGGGCTATGGCTACACCTTC. This sequence encodes CASSPTQGGGYGYTF.

The gene calls are TRBV7-8 and TRBJ1-2; D uncertain. The germline V gene encodes CDR1 SGHVS and CDR2 FQNEAQ. The CDR3 consists of 12 residues. Trimming removed 5 bases from V and 6 bases from J, with 10 bases in between. The DNA for the CDR3 is TGTGCCAGCAGCCAGAACTCCGATGGCTACACCTTC. Its translation is CASSQNSDGYTF.

Only a few counts were recorded for this clone. This sequence joins TRBV29-1 and TRBJ1-1; D unresolved. The CDR3 sequence is 13 residues long. V lost 8 bases to trimming and J lost 0 bases, with 13 bases between them. Germline V gene data show CDR1 as SQVTM and CDR2 as ANQGSEA. This CDR3 is CSPQRFLNTEAFF. As DNA, the CDR3 is TGCAGCCCACAACGCTTCTTGAACACTGAAGCTTTCTTT.

This clone was counted between two and nine times. The chain recombines TRBV11-2 with TRBJ2-7, with D perhaps being TRBD1 or TRBD2 (7 bases each). The CDR3 is 11 residues long. Germline lookup yields CDR1 SGHAT and CDR2 FQNNGV. Trimming removed 5 bases from V and 12 bases from J, with 14 bases in between. The CDR3 sequence: CASSQGGDRYF. Here the CDR3 DNA reads TGTGCCAGCAGCCAGGGGGGGGACAGGTACTTC.